This T cell receptor (beta chain) was retrieved from a study of T-cell reconstitution after alpha-beta-depleted transplantation in children. The CDR3 has 14 residues. The germline V gene has CDR1 MNHEY and CDR2 SMNVEV (reference sequence). Trimming took 5 bases from V and 0 from J, leaving 11 bases between them. TCRbeta library preparation incorporated unique molecular identifiers. TCRdb ran MiXCR on the PCR reads and lists one entry per CDR3 protein. The data show about 540,000 distinct CDR3 sequences, with around 17% seen just once and over 3% held by the top ten. The J gene is TRBJ2-7, the V gene TRBV27, with D uncertain. The clonotype originates from a human donor who donated a stem cell graft to a child with acute lymphoblastic leukemia. The sample consisted of PBMCs from the stem cell graft donor, taken from the stem cell graft. Written as DNA, the CDR3 is TGTGCCAGCAGTGTCACCGATTACTCCTACGAGCAGTACTTC. Its translation is CASSVTDYSYEQYF.